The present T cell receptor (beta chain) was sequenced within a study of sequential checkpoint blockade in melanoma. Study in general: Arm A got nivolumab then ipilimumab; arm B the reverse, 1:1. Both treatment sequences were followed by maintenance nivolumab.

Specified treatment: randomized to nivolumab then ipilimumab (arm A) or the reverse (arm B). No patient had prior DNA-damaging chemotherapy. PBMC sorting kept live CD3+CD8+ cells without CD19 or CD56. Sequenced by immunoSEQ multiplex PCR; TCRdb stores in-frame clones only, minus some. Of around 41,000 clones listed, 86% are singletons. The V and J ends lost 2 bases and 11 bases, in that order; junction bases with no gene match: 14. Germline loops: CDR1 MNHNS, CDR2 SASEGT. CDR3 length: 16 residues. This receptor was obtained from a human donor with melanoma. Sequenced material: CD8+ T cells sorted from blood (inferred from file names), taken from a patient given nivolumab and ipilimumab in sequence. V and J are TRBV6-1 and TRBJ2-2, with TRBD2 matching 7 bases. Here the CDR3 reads CASSELASGWAVELFF. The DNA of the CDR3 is TGTGCCAGCAGTGAATTGGCTAGCGGATGGGCGGTCGAGCTGTTTTTT.